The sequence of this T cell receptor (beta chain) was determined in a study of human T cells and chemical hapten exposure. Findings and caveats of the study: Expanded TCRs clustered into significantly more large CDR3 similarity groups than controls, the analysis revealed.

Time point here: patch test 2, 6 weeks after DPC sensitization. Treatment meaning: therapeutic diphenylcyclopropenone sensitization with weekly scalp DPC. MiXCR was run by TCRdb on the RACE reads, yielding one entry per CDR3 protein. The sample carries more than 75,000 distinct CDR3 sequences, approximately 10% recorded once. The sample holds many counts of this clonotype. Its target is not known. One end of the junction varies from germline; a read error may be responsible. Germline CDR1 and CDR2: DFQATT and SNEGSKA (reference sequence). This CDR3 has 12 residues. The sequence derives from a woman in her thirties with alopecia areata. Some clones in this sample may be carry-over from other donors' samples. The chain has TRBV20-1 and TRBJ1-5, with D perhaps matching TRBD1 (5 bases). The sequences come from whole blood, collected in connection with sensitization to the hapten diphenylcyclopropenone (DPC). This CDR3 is CSASSGNPPQHF. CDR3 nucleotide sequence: TGCAGTGCTAGTTCAGGGAATCCGCCCCAGCATTTT.